Below, 7 T cell receptor beta chains from the same sample are listed, as sequenced in a study of blood T cell repertoires in COVID-19. Sequencing used immunoSEQ multiplex PCR; TCRdb keeps in-frame clones, though not all of them. The sample shows under 200,000 clones, 86% of them seen only once. Source material: PBMCs or T cells enriched from blood (not recorded which). The receptors come from a man aged 40-49 years with acute COVID-19.

The chain couples TRBV5-4 to TRBJ1-4; weak D call: TRBD1 (5 bases). Germline V lookup: CDR1 SGHNT, CDR2 YYREEE (reference sequence). This CDR3 comprises 14 residues. Trimming removed 4 bases at V and 4 bases at J, with 11 bases between. The CDR3 nucleotides read TGTGCCAGCAGCGCGACAGAACTTAATGAAAAACTGTTTTTT. Its protein is CASSATELNEKLFF.

The genes are TRBV12-3 or TRBV12-4 and TRBJ1-1; possibly TRBD1 for D (5 bases). This CDR3 has 13 residues. V gave up 5 bases and J gave up 1 base, with 8 bases separating them. CDR3 loop: CASSRGGNTEAFF. CDR3 in DNA: TGTGCCAGCAGTCGGGGGGGGAACACTGAAGCTTTCTTT.

The chain uses TRBV2 and TRBJ1-5, with TRBD1 matching over 7 bases. V shed 6 bases and J 1 base; nucleotides not matched to a gene: 3. The CDR3 sequence is 14 residues long. Germline CDR1 is SNHLY and CDR2 is FYNNEI. The CDR3 region is CASRYRGSNQPQHF. The CDR3 bases are TGTGCCAGCAGGTACAGGGGAAGCAATCAGCCCCAGCATTTT.

In its sample, this clone was seen a few times. The V and J genes are TRBV28 and TRBJ1-4; D is undetermined. The CDR3 runs 12 residues. Between the trimmed V and J ends, which lost 10 bases and 8 bases, there was a span of 14 bases. Germline assignment: CDR1 MDHEN and CDR2 SYDVKM. In nucleotides, the CDR3 is TGTGCCACCCGTTCGGGGTTGGAAAAACTGTTTTTT. It yields the protein CATRSGLEKLFF. The full variable domain, its missing parts supplied by reference TRBV28 and TRBJ1-4, is DVKVTQSSRYLVKRTGEKVFLECVQDMDHENMFWYRQDPGLGLRLIYFSYDVKMKEKGDIPEGYSVSREKKERFSLILESASTNQTSMYLCATRSGLEKLFFGSGTQLSVL.

The rearrangement links TRBV28 to TRBJ1-5; a possible D gene is TRBD1 (6 bases). V was clipped by 6 bases and J by 2 bases, with 11 bases between them. The germline gives CDR1 MDHEN, CDR2 SYDVKM. CDR3 length: 14 amino acids. The CDR3 loop reads CASSLNRGNQPQHF. The CDR3 DNA reads TGTGCCAGCAGCCTAAACAGGGGCAATCAGCCCCAGCATTTT.

V and J are TRBV2 and TRBJ1-1; D is possibly TRBD1 (6 bases). CDR1 is SNHLY and CDR2 is FYNNEI in the germline V gene. V was cut by 2 bases and J by 7 bases, with 17 bases left in between. The CDR3 totals 15 residues. The CDR3, as DNA: TGTGCCAGCAGTGAACTGTTAGGGGGTGCTGGTGAAGCTTTCTTT. Its protein is CASSELLGGAGEAFF. The entire variable domain, with the rest obtained from reference TRBV2 and TRBJ1-1, is as follows: EPEVTQTPSHQVTQMGQEVILRCVPISNHLYFYWYRQILGQKVEFLVSFYNNEISEKSEIFDDQFSVERPDGSNFTLKIRSTKLEDSAMYFCASSELLGGAGEAFFGQGTRLTVV.

This clone was counted between two and nine times. V and J are TRBV27 and TRBJ1-1; possibly TRBD1 for D (6 bases). V gave up 6 bases and J gave up 1 base, with 9 bases separating them. CDR1 and CDR2 (germline): MNHEY, SMNVEV (reference sequence). This CDR3 spans 13 amino acids. The CDR3 region has the DNA TGTGCCAGCAGGGGGGGGGCGAACACTGAAGCTTTCTTT. Encoded protein: CASRGGANTEAFF.